The 24 T cell receptor beta chains presented below share a single source sample, sequenced in a study of radiotherapy plus CTLA-4 blockade in lung cancer. The table came from immunoSEQ multiplex PCR; TCRdb's copy has only in-frame clones and leaves some out. The sample contains more than 75,000 clones, roughly 74% of which appear only once. The starting material was peripheral blood, obtained from a patient treated with radiotherapy plus ipilimumab. These receptors all come from a human donor with non-small cell lung cancer who had a partial response to radiotherapy plus ipilimumab. Some clones in this sample may be carry-over from other donors' samples.

This chain connects TRBV7-2 to TRBJ2-3; 7 bases fit TRBD1. With V trimmed by 1 base and J by 4 bases, 2 bases remained unmatched. CDR1 and CDR2 (germline): SGHTA, FQGNSA. This CDR3 is 14 amino acids long. CDR3 DNA: TGTGCCAGCAGCTTAGGGCAGGGGGCAGATACGCAGTATTTT. Translating it yields CASSLGQGADTQYF.

V is TRBV10-1 and J is TRBJ2-1; a weak D match, TRBD2 (6 bases). The CDR3 has 17 amino acids. Trimming stripped 0 bases from V and 3 bases from J, with 15 bases between. Germline V gives CDR1 WNHNN, CDR2 SYGVQD (reference sequence). The CDR3 bases are TGCGCCAGCAGTGAGTCTTCACCGGGAGCCTACTACAATGAGCAGTTCTTC. Protein: CASSESSPGAYYNEQFF.

In this sample, this clone turned up a few times. This rearrangement joins TRBV6-1 to TRBJ2-7; D is perhaps TRBD1 (5 bases). V shed 7 bases and J shed 4 bases, with 17 bases lying between them. The CDR3 extends over 14 amino acids. Germline V gene lookup returns CDR1 MNHNS and CDR2 SASEGT. This CDR3 is CASMGIGAVYEQYF. DNA of the CDR3: TGTGCCAGCATGGGGATTGGGGCCGTATACGAGCAGTACTTC.

The chain couples TRBV27 to TRBJ1-2; D is possibly TRBD1 (5 bases). V dropped 5 bases and J dropped 8 bases, with 15 bases sitting between them. The CDR3 totals 13 residues. CDR1 is MNHEY, CDR2 SMNVEV, per germline (reference sequence). The CDR3 nucleotides read TGTGCCAGCAGTGACAGTGTAGGTCGGGGCTACACCTTC. This translates into CASSDSVGRGYTF.

The chain carries TRBV6-1 and TRBJ2-1; weak D call: TRBD2 (5 bases). Per the germline V gene, CDR1 is MNHNS and CDR2 is SASEGT. V lost 2 bases and J 5 bases, leaving 13 bases between the germline ends. This CDR3 spans 15 amino acids. The CDR3 region is CASSEQRIQNNEQFF. The DNA of the CDR3 is TGTGCCAGCAGTGAACAGCGGATACAGAACAATGAGCAGTTCTTC.

CDR3 sequence (DNA): TGTGCCAGCACACATAGCGGGGGGCCCACAGATACGCAGTATTTT. Encoded protein: CASTHSGGPTDTQYF. The chain is built from TRBV7-2 and TRBJ2-3; 10 positions match TRBD2. J lost 2 bases, V lost 7 bases, and 6 bases had no gene match. This CDR3 comprises 15 residues. CDR1 SGHTA and CDR2 FQGNSA come from the germline V gene.

This sequence joins TRBV6-5 and TRBJ1-2, with 7 bases fitting TRBD1. The CDR3 totals 16 residues. Germline V gene data show CDR1 as MNHEY and CDR2 as SVGAGI. The V gene end was trimmed by 2 bases and the J gene end by 6 bases; junction bases not matched to a gene: 12. CDR3 region: CASSYAGQGGKNGYTF. CDR3 nucleotide sequence: TGTGCCAGCAGTTACGCAGGTCAGGGGGGAAAGAATGGCTACACCTTC.

This chain uses TRBV10-3 with TRBJ2-2, with D possibly being TRBD1 (6 bases). The CDR3 contains 14 residues. Trimming removed 10 bases from V and 5 bases from J, with 17 bases in between. Per germline, CDR1 ENHRY and CDR2 SYGVKD. The CDR3 region is CATIPGTGTGELFF. CDR3 nucleotide sequence: TGTGCCACCATCCCAGGAACAGGGACCGGGGAGCTGTTTTTT.

The J gene is TRBJ2-3, the V gene TRBV7-6; 8 bases map to TRBD2. Unmatched junction bases numbered 9, after V lost 1 base and J lost 3 bases. Germline CDR1 is SGHVS and CDR2 is FNYEAQ. The CDR3 sequence is 17 residues long. CDR3 nucleotide sequence: TGTGCCAGCAGCTTAGGCCTAAGCGGGAGTTCAACAGATACGCAGTATTTT. Residues: CASSLGLSGSSTDTQYF.

The chain uses TRBV28 and TRBJ1-2, with 9 nucleotides matching TRBD1. The length of the CDR3 is 13 residues. Germline-derived CDR1 and CDR2 are MDHEN and SYDVKM. Trimming at V came to 7 bases and at J to 7 bases, leaving 7 bases not matched to a gene. The CDR3 DNA follows: TGTGCCAGCAAAATAACAGGGGGCTCTGGCTACACCTTC. Amino acid sequence: CASKITGGSGYTF.

The chain has TRBV6-5 and TRBJ1-2, with 8 bases aligning to TRBD1. The germline gives CDR1 MNHEY, CDR2 SVGAGI. Trimming at V came to 0 bases and at J to 6 bases, leaving 3 bases not matched to a gene. This CDR3 spans 14 amino acids. This chain's CDR3 is CASSYSTGGNGYTF. CDR3 DNA: TGTGCCAGCAGTTACTCAACAGGGGGGAATGGCTACACCTTC.

The chain joins TRBV27 to TRBJ1-4; D is undetermined. Per germline, CDR1 MNHEY and CDR2 SMNVEV (reference sequence). Trimming cost V 8 bases and J 2 bases, with 9 bases left between them. The CDR3 is 13 amino acids. Written as DNA, the CDR3 is TGTGCCAGCGGGCCTTACACTAATGAAAAACTGTTTTTT. Its translation is CASGPYTNEKLFF.

This clone was seen once. The chain links TRBV5-5 to TRBJ1-1, with TRBD1 matching 10 bases. This CDR3 is 14 amino acids long. Germline V gene sequence: CDR1 SGHKS, CDR2 YYEKEE (reference sequence). The J segment lost 4 bases and the V segment lost 2 bases, leaving 2 bases of the junction unmatched. The CDR3 DNA is TGTGCCAGCAGCTTCCGGGACAGGGGCACTGAAGCTTTCTTT. Protein sequence: CASSFRDRGTEAFF.

This chain links TRBV7-3 with TRBJ2-7, with TRBD2 matching 12 bases. V trimming: 2 bases; J trimming: 4 bases; junction bases outside the gene matches: 3. There are 15 residues in the CDR3. Germline loops: CDR1 SGHTA, CDR2 FQGTGA. In DNA form, the CDR3 reads TGTGCCAGCAGCTTAGGACTAGCGGGGTTGTACGAGCAGTACTTC. This translates into CASSLGLAGLYEQYF.

The chain has TRBV6-5 and TRBJ1-6; D gene unclear. The V and J ends lost 4 bases and 4 bases respectively, with 14 bases between them. Germline lookup yields CDR1 MNHEY and CDR2 SVGAGI. CDR3 length equals 16 residues. CDR3 residues: CASSFGVQVYNSPLHF. In nucleotides, the CDR3 is TGTGCCAGCAGTTTCGGGGTTCAAGTATATAATTCACCCCTCCACTTT.

The chain employs TRBV7-8 and TRBJ1-1; D call uncertain. Germline-derived CDR1 and CDR2 are SGHVS and FQNEAQ. V gave up 5 bases and J gave up 0 bases, with 7 bases separating them. The CDR3 runs to 13 residues. CDR3 protein: CASSPTLNTEAFF. In DNA form, the CDR3 reads TGTGCCAGCAGCCCTACCTTGAACACTGAAGCTTTCTTT.

V usage is TRBV5-1 and J usage is TRBJ2-1, with 8 bases identical to TRBD1. This CDR3 region has 15 residues. V lost 4 bases, J lost 0 bases, and 3 bases stayed unmatched. Germline V gene data show CDR1 as SGHRS and CDR2 as YFSETQ. The CDR3 nucleotides are TGCGCCAGCAGCCCGACAGGGGACTCCTACAATGAGCAGTTCTTC. Amino acid sequence: CASSPTGDSYNEQFF.

The rearrangement links TRBV5-1 to TRBJ2-7; a weak D match, TRBD2 (8 bases). Germline V gene sequence: CDR1 SGHRS, CDR2 YFSETQ. This CDR3 comprises 15 residues. The V gene lost 6 bases and the J gene lost 5 bases, with 21 bases spanning the gap. CDR3 residues: CASTGIAGTVNEQYF. The DNA for the CDR3 is TGCGCCAGCACGGGGATAGCGGGGACAGTGAACGAGCAGTACTTC. The full variable domain, rest sourced from reference TRBV5-1 and TRBJ2-7, is KAGVTQTPRYLIKTRGQQVTLSCSPISGHRSVSWYQQTPGQGLQFLFEYFSETQRNKGNFPGRFSGRQFSNSRSEMNVSTLELGDSALYLCASTGIAGTVNEQYFGPGTRLTVT.

The V gene is TRBV6-1, the J gene TRBJ1-2, with TRBD1 identical over 8 bases. The CDR3 extends over 14 amino acids. Germline trimming cut 6 bases from V and 4 bases from J; bases unmatched to any gene: 7. Germline V gene sequence: CDR1 MNHNS, CDR2 SASEGT. CDR3 amino acids: CASRRTGSFYGYTF. The CDR3 nucleotides are TGTGCCAGCAGGAGGACAGGGTCCTTCTATGGCTACACCTTC.

The chain carries TRBV7-2 and TRBJ2-1; weak D call: TRBD2 (6 bases). CDR3 size: 12 residues. With 5 bases removed from V and 9 bases from J, the gap between germline ends came to 11 bases. The germline V gene has CDR1 SGHTA and CDR2 FQGNSA. The CDR3 nucleotides are TGTGCCAGCAGCCGACTAGTCGGTGAGCAGTTCTTC. It yields the protein CASSRLVGEQFF.

The chain is built from TRBV7-2 and TRBJ2-1; possible D gene TRBD2, 6 bases. The CDR3 runs 16 residues. The germline V gene encodes CDR1 SGHTA and CDR2 FQGNSA. Trimming shortened V by 1 base and J by 4 bases, and 14 bases separated the two germline ends. DNA of the CDR3: TGTGCCAGCAGCTTAGATGGAGCTGCGGGATACAATGAGCAGTTCTTC. Protein sequence: CASSLDGAAGYNEQFF.

The DNA for the CDR3 is TGTGCCAGCAGCTTGGTGGGGGCGCAGACCCAGTACTTC. The encoded protein is CASSLVGAQTQYF. This rearrangement joins TRBV5-7 to TRBJ2-5; the D gene is possibly TRBD1 (6 bases). TRBV5-7 is designated an ORF whose function remains uncertain. The CDR3 runs 13 residues. The V end was cut by 0 bases, the J end by 6 bases, with 9 bases between.

The chain uses TRBV7-9 and TRBJ2-2; tentative D call: TRBD2 (7 bases). V was pared by 3 bases and J by 3 bases, with 17 bases between. Germline V CDR1 and CDR2: SEHNR, FQNEAQ (reference sequence). This CDR3 spans 17 amino acids. The CDR3 loop reads CASSFPKGGADTGELFF. In nucleotides, the CDR3 is TGTGCCAGCAGCTTCCCAAAGGGGGGGGCGGACACCGGGGAGCTGTTTTTT.

The V call is TRBV28, the J call TRBJ1-2, with D perhaps matching TRBD1 (5 bases). CDR1 and CDR2 (germline): MDHEN, SYDVKM. Trimming removed 3 bases from V and 1 base from J, with 18 bases in between. This CDR3 is 17 amino acids long. CDR3 coding DNA: TGTGCCAGCAGTTTCTTGACAGCCACCAAATTTAACTATGGCTACACCTTC. It translates to CASSFLTATKFNYGYTF.